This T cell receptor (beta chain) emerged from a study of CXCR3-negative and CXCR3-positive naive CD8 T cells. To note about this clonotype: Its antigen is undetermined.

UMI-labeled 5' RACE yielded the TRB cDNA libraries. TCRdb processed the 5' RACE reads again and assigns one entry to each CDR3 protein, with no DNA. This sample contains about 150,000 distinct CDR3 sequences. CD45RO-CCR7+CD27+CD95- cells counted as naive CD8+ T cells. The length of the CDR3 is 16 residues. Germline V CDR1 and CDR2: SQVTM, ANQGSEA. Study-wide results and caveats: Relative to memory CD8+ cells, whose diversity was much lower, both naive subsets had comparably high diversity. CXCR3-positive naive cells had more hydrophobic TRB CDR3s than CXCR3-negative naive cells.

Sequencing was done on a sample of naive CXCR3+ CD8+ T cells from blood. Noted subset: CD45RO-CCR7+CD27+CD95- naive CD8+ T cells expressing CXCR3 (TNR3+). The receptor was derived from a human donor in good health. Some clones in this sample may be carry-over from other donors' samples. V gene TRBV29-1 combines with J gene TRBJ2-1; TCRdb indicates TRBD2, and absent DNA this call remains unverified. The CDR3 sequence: CSVEALAGGSYNEQFF.